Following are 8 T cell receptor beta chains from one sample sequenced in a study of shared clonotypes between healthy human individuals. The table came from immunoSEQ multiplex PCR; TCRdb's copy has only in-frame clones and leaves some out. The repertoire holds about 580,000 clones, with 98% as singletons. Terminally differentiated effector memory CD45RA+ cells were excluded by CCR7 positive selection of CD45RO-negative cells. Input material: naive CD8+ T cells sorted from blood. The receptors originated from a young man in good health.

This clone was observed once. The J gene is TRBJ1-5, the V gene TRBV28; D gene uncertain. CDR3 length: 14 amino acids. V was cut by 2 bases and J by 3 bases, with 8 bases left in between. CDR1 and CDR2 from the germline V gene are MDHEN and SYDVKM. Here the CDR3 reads CASSLGPVNQPQHF. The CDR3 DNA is TGTGCCAGCAGTTTAGGCCCAGTCAATCAGCCCCAGCATTTT.

This chain's CDR3 is CASSMDKSYEQYF. The CDR3 coding sequence is TGTGCCAGCAGCATGGACAAGTCCTACGAGCAGTACTTC. The genes are TRBV27 and TRBJ2-7, with TRBD1 as a possible D gene (5 bases). CDR3 length: 13 amino acids. Germline CDR1 MNHEY, CDR2 SMNVEV (reference sequence). V dropped 6 bases and J dropped 1 base, with 10 bases sitting between them.

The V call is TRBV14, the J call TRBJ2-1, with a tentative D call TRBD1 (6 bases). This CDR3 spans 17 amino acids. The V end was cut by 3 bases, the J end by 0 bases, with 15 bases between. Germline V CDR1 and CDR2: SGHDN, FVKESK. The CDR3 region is CASSHQTGQYSYNEQFF. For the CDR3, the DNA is TGTGCCAGCAGCCACCAGACAGGACAATACTCCTACAATGAGCAGTTCTTC.

The CDR3 nucleotides are TGTGCCAGCAGCGGGAGGGAAAAACTGTTTTTT. Amino acid sequence: CASSGREKLFF. The chain carries TRBV2 and TRBJ1-4, with no clear D. Trimming took off 6 bases at V and 8 bases at J, with 7 bases between the two ends. CDR1 and CDR2 (germline): SNHLY, FYNNEI. The CDR3 has 11 residues.

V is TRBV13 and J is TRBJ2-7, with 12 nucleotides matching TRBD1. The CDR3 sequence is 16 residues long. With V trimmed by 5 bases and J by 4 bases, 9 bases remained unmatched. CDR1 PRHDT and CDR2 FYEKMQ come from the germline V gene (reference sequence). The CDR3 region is CASSLRGQGAAYEQYF. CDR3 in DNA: TGTGCCAGCAGCCTGCGGGGACAGGGGGCGGCTTACGAGCAGTACTTC.

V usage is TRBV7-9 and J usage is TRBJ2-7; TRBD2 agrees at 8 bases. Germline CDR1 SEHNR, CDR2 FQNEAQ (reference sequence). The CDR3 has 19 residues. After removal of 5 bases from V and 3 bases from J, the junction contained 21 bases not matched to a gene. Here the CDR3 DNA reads TGTGCCAGCAGCGCCCTCCCGGGGTCGGGAGGGCCTTTTCTCTACGAGCAGTACTTC. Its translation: CASSALPGSGGPFLYEQYF.

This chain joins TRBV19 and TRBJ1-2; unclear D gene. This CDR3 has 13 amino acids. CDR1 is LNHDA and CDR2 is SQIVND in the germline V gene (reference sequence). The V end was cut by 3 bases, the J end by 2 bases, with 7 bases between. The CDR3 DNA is TGTGCCAGTAGTATTAGCGGGAACTATGGCTACACCTTC. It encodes CASSISGNYGYTF.

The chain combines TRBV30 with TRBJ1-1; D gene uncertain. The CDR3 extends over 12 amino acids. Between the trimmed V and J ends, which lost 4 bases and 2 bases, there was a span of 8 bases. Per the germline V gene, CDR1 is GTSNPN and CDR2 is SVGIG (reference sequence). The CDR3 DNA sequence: TGTGCCTGGAACGGGATTAACACTGAAGCTTTCTTT. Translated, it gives CAWNGINTEAFF.